A single sample gave rise to the 30 T cell receptor beta chains below, sequenced in a study of CD8 T cells in ankylosing spondylitis. Study results and limitations: Apparently characteristic of ankylosing spondylitis blood was a TCR beta motif (roughly 8 highly homologous variants).

No antigen is known for these receptors. Each CDR3 protein gets one entry after TCRdb re-called the 5' RACE reads with MiXCR. Here the sample spans a few hundred thousand distinct CDR3 sequences, about a fifth being singletons. The sample consisted of blood, either unsorted or a sorted T cell fraction (not recorded which). These receptor sequences come from a male donor with ankylosing spondylitis.

The gene calls are TRBV10-3 and TRBJ2-3, with 12 bases fitting TRBD2. V trimming: 6 bases; J trimming: 2 bases; junction bases outside the gene matches: 6. There are 16 residues in the CDR3. The germline V gene has CDR1 ENHRY and CDR2 SYGVKD. CDR3 DNA sequence: TGTGCCATCAGCACGAGACTAGCGGGGGACACAGATACGCAGTATTTT. Protein sequence: CAISTRLAGDTDTQYF.

V and J are TRBV3-1 and TRBJ1-1, with a tentative D call TRBD1 (6 bases). Germline CDR1 reads LGHDT; CDR2 reads YNNKEL (reference sequence). Deletions cut 3 bases from V and 7 bases from J, with 9 bases between. The CDR3 consists of 12 residues. As DNA, the CDR3 is TGTGCCAGCAGCCATCAGGGGAATGAAGCTTTCTTT. This codes for CASSHQGNEAFF.

The table lists this clonotype with many counts. The chain recombines TRBV20-1 with TRBJ1-5; D unclear. This CDR3 has 14 residues. Trimming left V 1 base short and J 6 bases short, with 13 bases between. The germline CDR1 and CDR2 sequences are DFQATT and SNEGSKA (reference sequence). The CDR3 region is CSARGNDSFQPQHF. As DNA, the CDR3 is TGCAGTGCTAGAGGAAACGACTCTTTTCAGCCCCAGCATTTT.

V usage is TRBV7-2 and J usage is TRBJ2-1; D is possibly TRBD2 (6 bases). The V end lost 4 bases, the J end lost 5 bases, and 15 bases lay between the germline ends. Germline CDR1 reads SGHTA; CDR2 reads FQGNSA. This CDR3 has 15 residues. The CDR3 here is CASSSEGLFHNEQFF. The CDR3 region has the DNA TGTGCCAGCAGCTCGGAGGGCCTTTTCCACAATGAGCAGTTCTTC.

This clonotype was seen a few times. J is TRBJ2-1 and V is TRBV29-1; 8 bases line up with TRBD2. This CDR3 comprises 14 residues. Unmatched junction bases numbered 12, after V lost 7 bases and J lost 7 bases. Germline V gene lookup returns CDR1 SQVTM and CDR2 ANQGSEA. CDR3 region: CSAHTSGQGNEQFF. The CDR3 DNA reads TGCAGCGCACACACTAGCGGCCAAGGGAATGAGCAGTTCTTC.

V is TRBV5-1 and J is TRBJ2-1, with 7 bases identical to TRBD1. With V trimmed by 4 bases and J by 4 bases, 17 bases remained unmatched. CDR3 length equals 18 residues. CDR1 SGHRS and CDR2 YFSETQ come from the germline V gene. CDR3 residues: CASSPRPTGTATYNEQFF. The CDR3 DNA reads as TGCGCCAGCAGCCCGAGGCCAACTGGGACAGCGACATACAATGAGCAGTTCTTC.

This clonotype appeared a few times. The chain recombines TRBV28 with TRBJ2-1; 11 nucleotides line up with TRBD2. The junction had 10 bases not matched to a gene; V was cut back by 5 bases and J by 7 bases. CDR1 and CDR2 (germline): MDHEN, SYDVKM. CDR3 length: 16 amino acids. The DNA of the CDR3 is TGTGCCAGCAGTCCTCATACTAGCGGGAGACGGAATGAGCAGTTCTTC. This codes for CASSPHTSGRRNEQFF.

The chain recombines TRBV6-2 or TRBV6-3 with TRBJ1-1; 9 nucleotides agree with TRBD1. Per the germline V gene, CDR1 is MNHEY and CDR2 is SVGEGT. The V gene end was trimmed by 5 bases and the J gene end by 8 bases; junction bases not matched to a gene: 6. The CDR3 is 13 amino acids. The CDR3 region has the DNA TGTGCCAGCAGTGACCCGGGACAGGGAGAAGCTTTCTTT. Its translation is CASSDPGQGEAFF.

The chain is built from TRBV6-5 and TRBJ2-1, with no clear D. V lost 0 bases to trimming and J lost 7 bases, with 10 bases between them. The V gene's germline CDR1 is MNHEY and CDR2 SVGAGI. The CDR3 extends over 14 amino acids. The DNA of the CDR3 is TGTGCCAGCAGTTACTCGAACCCAACAAATGAGCAGTTCTTC. It specifies CASSYSNPTNEQFF.

This clonotype was counted only a few times. This rearrangement joins TRBV28 to TRBJ2-2; 14 positions agree with TRBD2. Germline CDR1 and CDR2: MDHEN and SYDVKM. This CDR3 has 18 amino acids. Trimming at V came to 4 bases and at J to 5 bases, leaving 9 bases not matched to a gene. CDR3 sequence (DNA): TGTGCCAGCAGTTCCCTGACTAGCGGGAGGGCCGGGACCGGGGAGCTGTTTTTT. Translating it yields CASSSLTSGRAGTGELFF.

This clonotype was observed a handful of times. The chain carries TRBV2 and TRBJ1-2, with a possible D match to TRBD1 (5 bases). Per germline, CDR1 SNHLY and CDR2 FYNNEI. V gave up 5 bases and J gave up 0 bases, with 16 bases separating them. The length of the CDR3 is 16 residues. CDR3 in amino acids: CASSLTAGTANYGYTF. The CDR3 DNA is TGTGCCAGCAGTCTGACCGCTGGGACCGCTAACTATGGCTACACCTTC.

The chain couples TRBV5-6 to TRBJ2-3, with 8 bases matching TRBD2. Per the germline V gene, CDR1 is SGHDT and CDR2 is YYEEEE. This CDR3 contains 16 residues. Trimming took 2 bases from V and 4 from J; bases not matched to a gene: 9. This CDR3 is CASSFGTSSKPDTQYF. The CDR3 DNA is TGTGCCAGCAGCTTCGGGACTAGTTCCAAACCAGATACGCAGTATTTT.

The chain uses TRBV12-3 or TRBV12-4 and TRBJ1-1, with TRBD1 matching over 8 bases. The CDR3 totals 15 residues. Trimming at V came to 1 base and at J to 4 bases, leaving 5 bases not matched to a gene. The CDR3: CASSLGQGALTEAFF. The CDR3 nucleotides are TGTGCCAGCAGTTTAGGTCAGGGGGCGCTCACTGAAGCTTTCTTT.

The chain carries TRBV5-1 and TRBJ2-7; D perhaps matches TRBD1 (5 bases). CDR1 and CDR2 (germline): SGHRS, YFSETQ. Trimming removed 4 bases at V and 2 bases at J, with 19 bases between. This CDR3 has 16 residues. The CDR3 sequence: CASSPQRLDNTYEQYF. In nucleotides, the CDR3 is TGCGCCAGCAGCCCACAGAGATTGGACAACACCTACGAGCAGTACTTC.

In this sample, this clonotype turned up many times. The chain joins TRBV7-2 to TRBJ1-4; 7 positions agree with TRBD1. V was pared by 5 bases and J by 6 bases, with 9 bases of the junction left unmatched. Germline loops: CDR1 SGHTA, CDR2 FQGNSA. CDR3 length: 15 amino acids. For the CDR3, the DNA is TGTGCCAGCAGCCGCGGACCGGGGACAGATGAAAAACTGTTTTTT. Translating gives CASSRGPGTDEKLFF.

This clonotype has just a few counts. The chain combines TRBV28 with TRBJ2-3; D not resolved. V was cut by 7 bases and J by 0 bases, with 14 bases left in between. The CDR3 totals 15 residues. In germline, CDR1 is MDHEN, CDR2 SYDVKM. The DNA for the CDR3 is TGTGCCAGCAACCCAACACCAACTAGCACAGATACGCAGTATTTT. Protein: CASNPTPTSTDTQYF.

The chain combines TRBV20-1 with TRBJ1-5, with 7 bases aligning to TRBD1. Unmatched junction bases numbered 2, after V lost 3 bases and J lost 3 bases. CDR3 length: 13 amino acids. CDR1 and CDR2 from the germline V gene are DFQATT and SNEGSKA (reference sequence). CDR3 sequence: CSASDRVNQPQHF. In nucleotides, the CDR3 is TGCAGTGCTAGTGACAGGGTCAATCAGCCCCAGCATTTT.

This clonotype was detected ten times or more. The chain couples TRBV6-5 to TRBJ1-2, with 7 bases that match TRBD1. Germline assignment: CDR1 MNHEY and CDR2 SVGAGI. V lost 2 bases and J lost 3; bases outside the gene matches: 9. The CDR3 has 16 amino acids. Written as DNA, the CDR3 is TGTGCCAGCAGTTACCGGCAGGGGGTCCCCTACTATGGCTACACCTTC. This codes for CASSYRQGVPYYGYTF.

The chain uses TRBV4-2 and TRBJ2-3; tentatively, D is TRBD2 (5 bases). CDR1 is LGHNA, CDR2 YNFKEQ, per germline. V was pared by 8 bases and J by 3 bases, with 18 bases between. The CDR3 covers 15 residues. This chain's CDR3 is CASGSAYGETDTQYF. CDR3 DNA: TGTGCCAGCGGCTCAGCATACGGGGAAACAGATACGCAGTATTTT.

Only a few counts were recorded for this clonotype. The rearrangement links TRBV20-1 to TRBJ2-4, with 7 positions matching TRBD1. J gave up 7 bases and V 5 bases, and 14 bases lay outside the gene matches. This CDR3 region has 15 residues. The V gene's germline CDR1 is DFQATT and CDR2 SNEGSKA (reference sequence). The CDR3 DNA is TGCAGTGCTGCGCTCGAGGGGGCATGGGAGAACATTCAGTACTTC. It codes for CSAALEGAWENIQYF.

J is TRBJ1-1 and V is TRBV29-1, with 8 bases fitting TRBD1. The CDR3 loop spans 13 amino acids. V lost 6 bases to trimming and J lost 3 bases; unmatched junction nucleotides: 6. Germline loops: CDR1 SQVTM, CDR2 ANQGSEA. The CDR3 here is CSVRTGWDTEAFF. CDR3 coding DNA: TGCAGCGTCCGGACAGGGTGGGACACTGAAGCTTTCTTT.

The rearrangement joins TRBV29-1 to TRBJ2-1; TRBD2 matches at 10 bases. The CDR3 loop spans 14 amino acids. Germline assignment: CDR1 SQVTM and CDR2 ANQGSEA. V was clipped by 5 bases and J by 4 bases; unmatched bases: 5. For the CDR3, the DNA is TGCAGCGTTTTAGGACTAGCGGATTACAATGAGCAGTTCTTC. Protein: CSVLGLADYNEQFF.

V gene TRBV4-1 combines with J gene TRBJ2-2; the match to TRBD2 covers 9 bases. CDR1 is MGHRA, CDR2 YSYEKL, per germline. The CDR3 spans 16 residues. Trimming cost V 8 bases and J 3 bases; bases outside gene matches: 10. The CDR3 DNA is TGCGCCAGCGGAAGGGCGGGAGGGCCCGACACCGGGGAGCTGTTTTTT. Residues: CASGRAGGPDTGELFF.

The rearrangement uses TRBV6-5 and TRBJ2-3, with TRBD2 matching 10 bases. The CDR3 has 16 amino acids. The V gene end was trimmed by 0 bases and the J gene end by 6 bases; junction bases not matched to a gene: 6. Germline lookup yields CDR1 MNHEY and CDR2 SVGAGI. The CDR3 region has the DNA TGTGCCAGCAGTTACTCCGGGCTAGCGGGAGTTGATACGCAGTATTTT. Protein product: CASSYSGLAGVDTQYF.

There are many counts of this clonotype. The V and J genes are TRBV11-2 and TRBJ2-3, with 11 nucleotides matching TRBD2. This CDR3 is built from 17 residues. CDR1 is SGHAT, CDR2 FQNNGV, per germline. Losses at the gene ends were 0 bases for V and 3 bases for J; bases not matched to a gene: 5. CDR3 amino acids: CASSLDLASGRTDTQYF. CDR3 in DNA: TGTGCCAGCAGCTTAGACCTGGCTAGCGGGAGGACAGATACGCAGTATTTT. The whole variable domain, filled in from reference TRBV11-2 and TRBJ2-3, reads EAGVAQSPRYKIIEKRQSVAFWCNPISGHATLYWYQQILGQGPKLLIQFQNNGVVDDSQLPKDRFSAERLKGVDSTLKIQPAKLEDSAVYLCASSLDLASGRTDTQYFGPGTRLTVL.

This clonotype was seen more than once but under ten times. This chain uses TRBV18 with TRBJ1-1, with unresolved D. This CDR3 is built from 13 residues. The germline V gene has CDR1 KGHSH and CDR2 LQKENI. V was pared by 0 bases and J by 5 bases, with 7 bases between. The CDR3 is CASSPPGVTEAFF. CDR3 nucleotides: TGTGCCAGCTCACCACCGGGTGTTACTGAAGCTTTCTTT. The variable domain in full, completed from reference TRBV18 and TRBJ1-1, reads NAGVMQNPRHLVRRRGQEARLRCSPMKGHSHVYWYRQLPEEGLKFMVYLQKENIIDESGMPKERFSAEFPKEGPSILRIQQVVRGDSAAYFCASSPPGVTEAFFGQGTRLTVV.

V and J are TRBV19 and TRBJ2-7, with unresolved D. The CDR3 contains 13 residues. Deletions cut 0 bases from V and 3 bases from J, with 6 bases between. Germline V gives CDR1 LNHDA, CDR2 SQIVND (reference sequence). CDR3 nucleotide sequence: TGTGCCAGTAGTATAGATCGCAGCTACGAGCAGTACTTC. This gives the protein CASSIDRSYEQYF.

V is TRBV21-1 and J is TRBJ2-7; the D call TRBD2 from the table was never checked on the DNA. TRBV21-1 is annotated as a pseudogene. The CDR3 has 20 residues. CDR3 bases: TGTGCCAGCAGCCCACCCCAGGGACTAGCGGCACCTTGGGGCTCCTACGAGCAGTACTTC. Translated: CASSPPQGLAAPWGSYEQYF.

In its sample, this clonotype was seen a few times. This rearrangement joins TRBV5-1 to TRBJ2-1; possibly TRBD2 for D (6 bases). There are 14 residues in the CDR3. The V gene's germline CDR1 is SGHRS and CDR2 YFSETQ. V was trimmed by 4 bases and J by 3 bases, leaving 11 bases between them. The DNA for the CDR3 is TGCGCCAGCAGCCATGCGGGACTCTACAATGAGCAGTTCTTC. It translates to CASSHAGLYNEQFF.

This clonotype was recorded a few times. J is TRBJ2-7 and V is TRBV20-1; no clear D gene. The CDR3 loop spans 14 amino acids. Deletions cut 2 bases from V and 2 bases from J, with 13 bases between. Germline V gene data show CDR1 as DFQATT and CDR2 as SNEGSKA (reference sequence). The CDR3 reads CSARRLAGAYEQYF. As DNA, the CDR3 is TGCAGTGCTAGACGGTTAGCTGGAGCCTACGAGCAGTACTTC.